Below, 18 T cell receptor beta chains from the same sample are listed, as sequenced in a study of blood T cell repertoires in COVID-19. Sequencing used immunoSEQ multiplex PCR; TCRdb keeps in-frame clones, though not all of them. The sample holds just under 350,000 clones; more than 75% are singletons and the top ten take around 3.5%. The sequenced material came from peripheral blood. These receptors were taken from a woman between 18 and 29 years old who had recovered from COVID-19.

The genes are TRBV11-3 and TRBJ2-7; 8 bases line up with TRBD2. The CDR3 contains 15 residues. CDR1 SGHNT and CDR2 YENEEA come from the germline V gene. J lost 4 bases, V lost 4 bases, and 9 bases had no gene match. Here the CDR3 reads CASSSAGVRLYEQYV. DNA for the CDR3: TGTGCCAGCAGCTCAGCGGGAGTTCGTTTGTACGAGCAGTACGTC.

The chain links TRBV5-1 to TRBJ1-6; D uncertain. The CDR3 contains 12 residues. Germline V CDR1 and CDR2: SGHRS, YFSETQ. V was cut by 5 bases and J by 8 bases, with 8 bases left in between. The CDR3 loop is CASRLEDSPLHF. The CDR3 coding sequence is TGCGCCAGCAGGTTAGAGGATTCACCCCTCCACTTT.

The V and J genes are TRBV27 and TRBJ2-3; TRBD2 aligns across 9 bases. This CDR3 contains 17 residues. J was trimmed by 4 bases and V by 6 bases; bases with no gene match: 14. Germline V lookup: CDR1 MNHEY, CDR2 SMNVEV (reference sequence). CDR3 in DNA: TGTGCCAGCAGCCCCCGCGTAGTAGCGGGAGTGCCAGATACGCAGTATTTT. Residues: CASSPRVVAGVPDTQYF.

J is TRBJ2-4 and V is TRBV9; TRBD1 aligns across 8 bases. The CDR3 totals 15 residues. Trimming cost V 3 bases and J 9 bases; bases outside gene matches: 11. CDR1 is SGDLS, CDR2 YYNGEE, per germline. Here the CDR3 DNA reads TGTGCCAGCAGCGCCGGACAGGGAAGGATTGGCATTCAGTACTTC. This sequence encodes CASSAGQGRIGIQYF. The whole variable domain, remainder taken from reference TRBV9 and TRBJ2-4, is DSGVTQTPKHLITATGQRVTLRCSPRSGDLSVYWYQQSLDQGLQFLIQYYNGEERAKGNILERFSAQQFPDLHSELNLSSLELGDSALYFCASSAGQGRIGIQYFGAGTRLSVL.

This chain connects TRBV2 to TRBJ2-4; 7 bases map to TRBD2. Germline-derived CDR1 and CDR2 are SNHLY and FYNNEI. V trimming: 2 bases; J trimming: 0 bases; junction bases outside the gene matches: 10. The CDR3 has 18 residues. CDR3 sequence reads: CASSELRGGSSAKNIQYF. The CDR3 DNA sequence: TGTGCCAGCAGTGAATTGCGGGGCGGGAGTTCAGCCAAAAACATTCAGTACTTC.

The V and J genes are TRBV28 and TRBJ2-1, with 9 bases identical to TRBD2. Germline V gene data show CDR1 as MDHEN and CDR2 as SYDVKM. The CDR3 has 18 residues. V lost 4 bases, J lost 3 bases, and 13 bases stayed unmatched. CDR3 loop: CASSSRSRAGGHYNEQFF. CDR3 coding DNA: TGTGCCAGCAGTTCCCGATCCCGAGCGGGAGGACACTACAATGAGCAGTTCTTC.

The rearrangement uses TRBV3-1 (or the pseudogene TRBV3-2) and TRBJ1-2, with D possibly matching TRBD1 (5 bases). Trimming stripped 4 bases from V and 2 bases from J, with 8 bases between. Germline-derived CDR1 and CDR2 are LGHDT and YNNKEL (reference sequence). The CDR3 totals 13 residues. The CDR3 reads CASSPGGNYGYTF. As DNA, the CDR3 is TGTGCCAGCAGCCCGGGGGGGAACTATGGCTACACCTTC.

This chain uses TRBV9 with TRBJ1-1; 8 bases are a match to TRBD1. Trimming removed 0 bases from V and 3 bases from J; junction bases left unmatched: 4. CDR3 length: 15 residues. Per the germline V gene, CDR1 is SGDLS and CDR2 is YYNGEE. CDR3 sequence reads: CASSVVPGGHTEAFF. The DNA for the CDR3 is TGTGCCAGCAGCGTAGTCCCAGGGGGCCACACTGAAGCTTTCTTT.

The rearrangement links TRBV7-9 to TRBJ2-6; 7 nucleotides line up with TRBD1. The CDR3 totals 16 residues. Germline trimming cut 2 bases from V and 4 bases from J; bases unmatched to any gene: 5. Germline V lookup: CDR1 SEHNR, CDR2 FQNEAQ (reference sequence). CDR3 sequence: CASSLIRGIGANVLTF. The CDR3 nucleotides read TGTGCCAGCAGCTTAATCAGGGGGATCGGGGCCAACGTCCTGACTTTC.

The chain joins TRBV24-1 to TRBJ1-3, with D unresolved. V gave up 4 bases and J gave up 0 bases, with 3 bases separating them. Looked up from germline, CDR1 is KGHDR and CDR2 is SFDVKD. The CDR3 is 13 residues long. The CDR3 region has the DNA TGTGCCACCAGTGACGGCTCTGGAAACACCATATATTTT. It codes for CATSDGSGNTIYF.

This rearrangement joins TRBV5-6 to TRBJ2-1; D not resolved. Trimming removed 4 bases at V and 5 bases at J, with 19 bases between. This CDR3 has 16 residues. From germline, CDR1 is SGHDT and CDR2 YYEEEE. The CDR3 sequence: CASSPPGGPSDNEQFF. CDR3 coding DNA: TGTGCCAGCAGCCCCCCGGGTGGTCCCTCAGACAATGAGCAGTTCTTC.

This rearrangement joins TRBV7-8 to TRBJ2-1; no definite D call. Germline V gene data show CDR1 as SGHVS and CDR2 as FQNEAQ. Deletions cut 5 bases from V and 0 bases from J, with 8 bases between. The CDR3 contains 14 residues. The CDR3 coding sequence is TGTGCCAGCAGCGCCGCGGACTCCTACAATGAGCAGTTCTTC. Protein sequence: CASSAADSYNEQFF.

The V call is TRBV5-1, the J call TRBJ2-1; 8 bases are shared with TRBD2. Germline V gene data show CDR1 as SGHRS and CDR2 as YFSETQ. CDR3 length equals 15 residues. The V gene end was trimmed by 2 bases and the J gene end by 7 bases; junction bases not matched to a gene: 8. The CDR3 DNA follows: TGCGCCAGCAGCTTTACGGGAGGGCTAGGGAATGAGCAGTTCTTC. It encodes CASSFTGGLGNEQFF.

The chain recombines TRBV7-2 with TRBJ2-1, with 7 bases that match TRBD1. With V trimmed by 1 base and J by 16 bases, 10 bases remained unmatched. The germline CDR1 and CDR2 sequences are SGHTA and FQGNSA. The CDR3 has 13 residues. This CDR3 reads CASSLGWTGLSFF. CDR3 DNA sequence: TGTGCCAGCAGCTTAGGATGGACAGGTCTATCCTTCTTC.

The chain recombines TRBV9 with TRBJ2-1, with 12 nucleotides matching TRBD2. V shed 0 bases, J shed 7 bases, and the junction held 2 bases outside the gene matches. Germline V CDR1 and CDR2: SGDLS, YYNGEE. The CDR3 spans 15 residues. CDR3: CASSVGTSGRNEQFF. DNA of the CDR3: TGTGCCAGCAGCGTAGGTACTAGCGGGAGGAATGAGCAGTTCTTC.

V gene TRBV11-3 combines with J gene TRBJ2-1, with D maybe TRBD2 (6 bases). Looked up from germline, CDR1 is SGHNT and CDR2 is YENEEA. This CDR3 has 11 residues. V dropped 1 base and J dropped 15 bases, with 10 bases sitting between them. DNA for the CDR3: TGTGCCAGCAGCTTAGCGGGAGAGGTGTTCTTC. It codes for CASSLAGEVFF.

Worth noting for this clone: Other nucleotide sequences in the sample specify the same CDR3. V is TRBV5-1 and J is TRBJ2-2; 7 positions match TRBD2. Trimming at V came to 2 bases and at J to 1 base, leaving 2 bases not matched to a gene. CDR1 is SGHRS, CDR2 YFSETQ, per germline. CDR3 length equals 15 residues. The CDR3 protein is CASSLLAGNTGELFF. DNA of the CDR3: TGCGCCAGCAGCTTATTAGCGGGGAACACCGGGGAGCTGTTTTTT.

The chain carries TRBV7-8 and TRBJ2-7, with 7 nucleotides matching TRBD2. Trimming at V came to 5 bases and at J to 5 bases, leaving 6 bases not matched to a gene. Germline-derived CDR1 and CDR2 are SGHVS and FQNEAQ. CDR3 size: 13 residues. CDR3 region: CASSRGEVHEQYV. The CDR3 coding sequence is TGTGCCAGCAGCCGGGGGGAGGTCCACGAGCAGTACGTC.